Listed below are T cell receptor beta chains from one sample, sequenced in a study of OX40 agonist ivuxolimab in advanced cancers. Some clones are missing from TCRdb's copy, which holds only in-frame ones; the method was immunoSEQ multiplex PCR. This table has around 30,000 clones, roughly 74% appearing once. Sample: CD4+ or CD8+ T cells sorted from blood, taken in a trial of the OX40 agonist ivuxolimab. All receptors derive from an adult with an advanced solid tumor such as melanoma, head and neck, liver or kidney cancer. CDR3s include the opening cysteine and the closing phenylalanine or tryptophan. The D gene is left open where the match is weak. Clone size appears in some rows only: once, few, many, or a class for an expanded clone.

.	TRBV18	.	TRBJ1-2	TGTGCCAGCTCCGGTAACCCTGGGGGGCTTGGCTACACCTTC	CASSGNPGGLGYTF
TRBD1	TRBV19	.	TRBJ1-1	TGTGCCAGTAGTATCGACAGGGATTCTGAAGCTTTCTTT	CASSIDRDSEAFF
.	TRBV27	.	TRBJ2-2	TGTGCCAGCCCTGGATGGGGGGCTTACACCGGGGAGCTGTTTTTT	CASPGWGAYTGELFF
.	TRBV7-2	.	TRBJ2-2	TGTGCCAGCAGGACACAGAAGAACACCGGGGAGCTGTTTTTT	CASRTQKNTGELFF
.	TRBV6-1	few	TRBJ2-7	TGTGCCAGCGAGGACAGATTCTACGAGCAGTACTTC	CASEDRFYEQYF
TRBD1	TRBV4-2	once	TRBJ2-5	TGTGCCAGCAGCCAAGAATACAGGGGGGCCGGGGAGACCCAGTACTTC	CASSQEYRGAGETQYF
.	TRBV30	few	TRBJ2-2	TGTGCCTGGAGTCGTACAGGGGAGCTGTTTTTT	CAWSRTGELFF
.	TRBV5-1	medium-sized	TRBJ1-6	TGCGCCAGCAGCTTGGAAGCATTCTCCTATAATTCACCCCTCCACTTT	CASSLEAFSYNSPLHF
.	TRBV4-2	.	TRBJ1-5	TGTGCCAGCAGCCAAGAAGAAAGGGGTACGAGCAATCAGCCCCAGCATTTT	CASSQEERGTSNQPQHF
.	TRBV2	.	TRBJ2-1	TGTGCCAGCAGCCTTGGACGGGATTCTTACAATGAGCAGTTCTTC	CASSLGRDSYNEQFF
TRBD2	TRBV6-5	.	TRBJ2-1	TGTGCCAGCAGCCCTCTAGCGGGGTCCTACAATGAGCAGTTCTTC	CASSPLAGSYNEQFF
.	TRBV7-9	.	TRBJ1-2	TGTGCCAGCAGCGCAAGGACAGACTATGGCTACACCTTC	CASSARTDYGYTF
TRBD1	TRBV10-3	.	TRBJ2-5	TGTGCCATCAAAGGACAGGGGGAAGAGACCCAGTACTTC	CAIKGQGEETQYF
.	TRBV10-1	.	TRBJ1-2	TGCGCCCCCCGAAGGGAAGGTGGCTACACCTTC	CAPRREGGYTF
.	TRBV28	.	TRBJ1-2	TGTGCCAGCAGGGGGGGGATTCACTATGGCTACACCTTC	CASRGGIHYGYTF
.	TRBV30	.	TRBJ1-1	TGTGCCTGGAGTGATGGGACTGAAGCTTTCTTT	CAWSDGTEAFF
.	TRBV5-1	.	TRBJ1-2	TGCGCCAGCAGCTTGAACAGGGACGTCTATGGCTACACCTTC	CASSLNRDVYGYTF
TRBD1	TRBV5-4	few	TRBJ1-3	TGTGCCAGCAGCGTGGACAGGGGGAGCTCTGGAAACACCATATATTTT	CASSVDRGSSGNTIYF